The 26 T cell receptor beta chains in this list originate from one sample, sequenced in a study of shared clonotypes between healthy human individuals (dated by TCRdb to 2020 to 2022). Library method: the immunoSEQ multiplex PCR assay. The clones in this table, taken by TCRdb from immuneACCESS, are in-frame only. Not every clone is retained; where verified, under half of the shortfall comes from an unresolved V gene, and the cause of the rest is unknown. This sample comprises millions of clones, more than 90% of them detected only once. The ten top clones hold around 0.14% of the sample. The sequenced material came from naive CD4+ T cells sorted from blood. The cell subset or site label, as the study defines it: CD45RA+ positively selected. The receptors were sampled from a man between 18 and 29 years old in good health.

V is TRBV21-1 and J is TRBJ2-7; the D call TRBD1 from the table was never checked on the DNA. TRBV21-1 is listed as a pseudogene. This CDR3 spans 12 amino acids. CDR3 nucleotide sequence: TGTGCCAGCCTACTTATAGCCCCCAGGGTAAACTTC. This translates into CASLLIAPRVNF.

The chain combines TRBV27 with TRBJ2-5; TRBD2 matches 7 bases. J lost 1 base, V lost 7 bases, and 9 bases had no gene match. Germline CDR1 and CDR2: MNHEY and SMNVEV (reference sequence). CDR3 length: 15 residues. This CDR3 reads CASNYRGGAQETQYF. In DNA form, the CDR3 reads TGTGCCAGCAATTACCGCGGGGGTGCCCAAGAGACCCAGTACTTC.

The genes are TRBV18 and TRBJ1-2; D is possibly TRBD1 (5 bases). Germline CDR1 is KGHSH and CDR2 is LQKENI. The length of the CDR3 is 13 residues. Trimming cost V 5 bases and J 7 bases, with 14 bases left between them. The CDR3 region is CASSTYQDTGYTF. In nucleotides, the CDR3 is TGTGCCAGCTCAACCTATCAGGACACTGGCTACACCTTC.

CDR3 in DNA: TGTGCCAGCAGTTCCGGACAGGGCCCGGGAGATACGCAGTATTTT. Translated, it gives CASSSGQGPGDTQYF. The chain joins TRBV27 to TRBJ2-3; 8 positions match TRBD1. The CDR3 contains 15 residues. Trimming took 4 bases from V and 5 from J; bases not matched to a gene: 8. Germline V gene sequence: CDR1 MNHEY, CDR2 SMNVEV (reference sequence).

J is TRBJ1-2 and V is TRBV10-3, with D uncertain. Trimming removed 3 bases at V and 5 bases at J, with 4 bases between. There are 11 residues in the CDR3. The germline V gene has CDR1 ENHRY and CDR2 SYGVKD. CDR3 region: CAISDFYGYTF. As DNA, the CDR3 is TGTGCCATCAGTGATTTTTATGGCTACACCTTC.

This clone has only one observation. The chain is built from TRBV11-1 and TRBJ2-5; D call uncertain. There are 13 residues in the CDR3. From germline, CDR1 is SGHAT and CDR2 FQDESV (reference sequence). V lost 3 bases and J 2 bases, leaving 7 bases between the germline ends. The CDR3 loop is CASSFYGQETQYF. The CDR3 nucleotides are TGTGCCAGCAGCTTTTACGGGCAAGAGACCCAGTACTTC.

This clone was recorded once. This chain connects TRBV10-3 to TRBJ1-2; D unclear. Germline loops: CDR1 ENHRY, CDR2 SYGVKD. The CDR3 spans 14 residues. Trimming took off 4 bases at V and 2 bases at J, with 11 bases between the two ends. The CDR3 nucleotides are TGTGCCATCAGTGGAGCGACTAACAACTATGGCTACACCTTC. Its translation: CAISGATNNYGYTF.

The V and J genes are TRBV27 and TRBJ1-2, with 8 nucleotides matching TRBD1. V was pared by 7 bases and J by 4 bases, with 11 bases of the junction left unmatched. The CDR3 totals 15 residues. The germline gives CDR1 MNHEY, CDR2 SMNVEV (reference sequence). The CDR3 DNA reads as TGTGCCAGCACCAAACAACCGGGACAGGTCTATGGCTACACCTTC. Amino acid sequence: CASTKQPGQVYGYTF.

This clone was seen just once. The V gene is TRBV5-1, the J gene TRBJ2-7; 7 bases agree with TRBD1. V gave up 0 bases and J gave up 3 bases; unmatched junction bases: 6. This CDR3 spans 15 amino acids. Germline V gene data show CDR1 as SGHRS and CDR2 as YFSETQ. The CDR3 bases are TGCGCCAGCAGCTTGGCAGGGACAGAGAGCTACGAGCAGTACTTC. It is translated as CASSLAGTESYEQYF.

For this clone: Other DNA sequences in this sample translate to the same CDR3. The V call is TRBV18, the J call TRBJ2-1, with D unclear. The CDR3 spans 12 residues. The ends were cut back, 1 base at V and 7 bases at J, with 5 bases in the middle. From germline, CDR1 is KGHSH and CDR2 LQKENI. CDR3 region: CASSPQSNEQFF. The CDR3 coding sequence is TGTGCCAGCTCACCACAGAGTAATGAGCAGTTCTTC.

The chain has TRBV5-1 and TRBJ2-2; perhaps TRBD1 as D (6 bases). From germline, CDR1 is SGHRS and CDR2 YFSETQ. V lost 4 bases and J lost 5, with 15 bases in between. The CDR3 contains 15 residues. The CDR3 DNA reads as TGCGCCAGCAGCCGACTCGGAACAGGGACCGGGGAGCTGTTTTTT. This codes for CASSRLGTGTGELFF.

Only one count was recorded for this clone. The rearrangement links TRBV5-4 to TRBJ2-5; 7 positions match TRBD1. Germline CDR1 and CDR2: SGHNT and YYREEE (reference sequence). CDR3 length equals 15 residues. Trimming cost V 0 bases and J 3 bases; bases outside gene matches: 5. Written as DNA, the CDR3 is TGTGCCAGCAGCTTGGGAGTCAGGGGGAAAGAGACCCAGTACTTC. It codes for CASSLGVRGKETQYF. Using reference TRBV5-4 and TRBJ2-5 for the parts outside the CDR3, the full variable domain is ETGVTQSPTHLIKTRGQQVTLRCSSQSGHNTVSWYQQALGQGPQFIFQYYREEENGRGNFPPRFSGLQFPNYSSELNVNALELDDSALYLCASSLGVRGKETQYFGPGTRLLVL.

CDR3 amino acids: CASNSPPSTDTQYF. The CDR3 nucleotides are TGCGCCAGCAATTCGCCACCTAGCACAGATACGCAGTATTTT. This chain uses TRBV4-1 with TRBJ2-3, with no clear D. Germline V gene lookup returns CDR1 MGHRA and CDR2 YSYEKL. The CDR3 is made up of 14 amino acids. The ends were cut back, 7 bases at V and 0 bases at J, with 11 bases in the middle.

The chain has TRBV6-1 and TRBJ1-5; 11 nucleotides align to TRBD1. The germline V gene encodes CDR1 MNHNS and CDR2 SASEGT. This CDR3 comprises 18 residues. J lost 0 bases, V lost 4 bases, and 8 bases had no gene match. The DNA for the CDR3 is TGTGCCAGCAGTGGATCGGGACAGGGGGGTACTAGCAATCAGCCCCAGCATTTT. This codes for CASSGSGQGGTSNQPQHF.

The chain carries TRBV11-1 and TRBJ1-1; TRBD1 is a possible D gene (6 bases). In germline, CDR1 is SGHAT, CDR2 FQDESV (reference sequence). Trimming left V 0 bases short and J 11 bases short, with 10 bases between. This CDR3 is built from 12 residues. CDR3 sequence: CASSLAQGGAFF. In DNA form, the CDR3 reads TGTGCCAGCAGCTTAGCACAGGGCGGCGCTTTCTTT.

J is TRBJ1-3 and V is TRBV25-1, with TRBD1 matching over 7 bases. The CDR3 covers 18 residues. After removal of 5 bases from V and 0 bases from J, the junction contained 13 bases not matched to a gene. Looked up from germline, CDR1 is MGHDK and CDR2 is SYGVNS. The CDR3, as DNA: TGTGCCAGCAGTCCCCTGGGAACAGGGGTTCTCTCTGGAAACACCATATATTTT. Amino acids: CASSPLGTGVLSGNTIYF.

The rearrangement joins TRBV11-2 to TRBJ2-7; D is tentatively TRBD1 or TRBD2 (6 bases each). CDR1 is SGHAT, CDR2 FQNNGV, per germline. This CDR3 comprises 18 residues. V dropped 2 bases and J dropped 0 bases, with 20 bases sitting between them. This chain's CDR3 is CASSLIQSGGPYSYEQYF. The CDR3 DNA reads TGTGCCAGCAGCTTAATTCAGTCTGGGGGGCCTTACTCCTACGAGCAGTACTTC. The full variable domain, with the rest looked up from reference TRBV11-2 and TRBJ2-7, is EAGVAQSPRYKIIEKRQSVAFWCNPISGHATLYWYQQILGQGPKLLIQFQNNGVVDDSQLPKDRFSAERLKGVDSTLKIQPAKLEDSAVYLCASSLIQSGGPYSYEQYFGPGTRLTVT.

The V gene is TRBV5-1, the J gene TRBJ1-5, with 7 bases that match TRBD1. This CDR3 comprises 16 residues. The V and J ends lost 0 bases and 3 bases, in that order; junction bases with no gene match: 6. The germline gives CDR1 SGHRS, CDR2 YFSETQ. Here the CDR3 DNA reads TGCGCCAGCAGCTTGGAGGGGACAGAAAACAATCAGCCCCAGCATTTT. Its protein is CASSLEGTENNQPQHF.

The V call is TRBV25-1, the J call TRBJ1-2; TRBD1 matches 7 bases. Germline CDR1 MGHDK, CDR2 SYGVNS. The length of the CDR3 is 14 residues. Trimming at V came to 5 bases and at J to 8 bases, leaving 11 bases not matched to a gene. The CDR3 sequence is CASSLIDRAGGYTF. CDR3 coding DNA: TGTGCCAGCAGTTTGATTGACAGGGCGGGCGGCTACACCTTC.

This sequence joins TRBV28 and TRBJ1-1, with a possible D match to TRBD1 (5 bases). The CDR3 spans 14 residues. Trimming pared 8 bases from V and 1 base from J, leaving 14 bases between. Germline lookup yields CDR1 MDHEN and CDR2 SYDVKM. CDR3 sequence reads: CASLLRDRNTEAFF. In nucleotides, the CDR3 is TGTGCCAGCCTCCTCAGGGATCGGAACACTGAAGCTTTCTTT.

V and J are TRBV18 and TRBJ2-7, with TRBD1 matching over 10 bases. Per the germline V gene, CDR1 is KGHSH and CDR2 is LQKENI. CDR3 length: 14 amino acids. The V segment lost 2 bases and the J segment 6 bases; nucleotides outside the gene matches: 4. This CDR3 reads CASSPKTGGAEQYF. The DNA for the CDR3 is TGTGCCAGCTCACCAAAGACAGGGGGCGCCGAGCAGTACTTC.

This chain links TRBV9 with TRBJ1-6; D not certain. Germline CDR1 and CDR2: SGDLS and YYNGEE. This CDR3 has 11 amino acids. Trimming cost V 6 bases and J 14 bases, with 12 bases left between them. The CDR3 loop is CASKSPGSLHF. CDR3 nucleotides: TGTGCCAGCAAAAGCCCGGGTTCCCTCCACTTT.

This clone was seen once. CDR3 sequence: CASSISSGSPSYEQYF. The CDR3 DNA sequence: TGTGCCAGTAGTATCAGTTCCGGGTCCCCCTCCTACGAGCAGTACTTC. The genes are TRBV19 and TRBJ2-7; no firm D call. This CDR3 has 16 residues. Germline CDR1 is LNHDA and CDR2 is SQIVND (reference sequence). With 3 bases removed from V and 0 bases from J, the gap between germline ends came to 15 bases. Variable domain in full (rest from reference TRBV19 and TRBJ2-7): DGGITQSPKYLFRKEGQNVTLSCEQNLNHDAMYWYRQDPGQGLRLIYYSQIVNDFQKGDIAEGYSVSREKKESFPLTVTSAQKNPTAFYLCASSISSGSPSYEQYFGPGTRLTVT.

The chain carries TRBV5-1 and TRBJ2-2, with 7 nucleotides matching TRBD2. Losses at the gene ends were 0 bases for V and 5 bases for J; bases not matched to a gene: 7. The CDR3 sequence is 16 residues long. Looked up from germline, CDR1 is SGHRS and CDR2 is YFSETQ. The CDR3 nucleotides read TGCGCCAGCAGCTTGGTGGGGGGGTCGAGGACCGGGGAGCTGTTTTTT. Its protein is CASSLVGGSRTGELFF.

Of note for this clone: In the same sample, other DNA sequences code for this CDR3. J is TRBJ2-5 and V is TRBV5-4; D might be TRBD2 (5 bases). This CDR3 has 14 residues. Trimming took off 0 bases at V and 1 base at J, with 7 bases between the two ends. In germline, CDR1 is SGHNT, CDR2 YYREEE (reference sequence). The CDR3 protein is CASSLGTSQETQYF. The CDR3 nucleotides are TGTGCCAGCAGCTTGGGGACTTCCCAAGAGACCCAGTACTTC.

About this clone: This sample includes further DNA sequences coding for the same CDR3. V usage is TRBV9 and J usage is TRBJ2-7; 7 bases are shared with TRBD2. The CDR3 totals 14 residues. CDR1 is SGDLS and CDR2 is YYNGEE in the germline V gene. After removal of 4 bases from V and 0 bases from J, the junction contained 4 bases not matched to a gene. CDR3 loop: CASSPSGGSYEQYF. The CDR3 DNA is TGTGCCAGCAGCCCTAGCGGTGGCTCCTACGAGCAGTACTTC.